Following are 32 T cell receptor beta chains from one sample sequenced in a study of blood T cell repertoires in COVID-19 (dated by TCRdb to the early 2020s). Receptor amplification or capture employed the immunoSEQ multiplex PCR assay. TCRdb's version of the immuneACCESS table is confined to in-frame rearrangements and falls short of the full clone set. An unresolved V gene accounts for under half of the shortfall where checked; the remainder is of unknown origin. The sample table records about 200,000 clones; roughly 86% of these occur just once. The top ten constitute 5.6% of the sample. The sample consisted of PBMCs or T cells enriched from blood (not recorded which). The source is a man aged 35-49 years with acute COVID-19.

This chain links TRBV5-6 with TRBJ2-7, with TRBD2 identical over 16 bases. Germline CDR1 and CDR2: SGHDT and YYEEEE. The junction had 13 bases not matched to a gene; V was cut back by 4 bases and J by 3 bases. The CDR3 spans 19 residues. The CDR3 bases are TGTGCCAGCAGCCCCGGGGGCCTCGGGACTAGCGGGAGGGTCTACGAGCAGTACTTC. The encoded protein is CASSPGGLGTSGRVYEQYF.

Notes on this clone: Additional DNA sequences in this sample encode the identical CDR3. This chain connects TRBV7-3 to TRBJ2-5; TRBD2 might be the D (5 bases). CDR1 and CDR2 from the germline V gene are SGHTA and FQGTGA. The CDR3 runs to 14 residues. Between the trimmed V and J ends, which lost 5 bases and 3 bases, there was a span of 13 bases. The CDR3 spells CASSTLAGEETQYF. As DNA, the CDR3 is TGTGCCAGCAGCACCTTGGCGGGTGAAGAGACCCAGTACTTC.

This rearrangement joins TRBV5-5 to TRBJ1-2; a weak D match, TRBD1 (5 bases). This CDR3 region has 12 residues. Trimming cost V 2 bases and J 3 bases, with 5 bases left between them. CDR1 is SGHKS, CDR2 YYEKEE, per germline (reference sequence). The CDR3 nucleotides read TGTGCCAGCAGCTTAGGGGACTATGGCTACACCTTC. Translated: CASSLGDYGYTF. Based on the CDR3 plus reference TRBV5-5 and TRBJ1-2, the full variable domain is DAGVTQSPTHLIKTRGQQVTLRCSPISGHKSVSWYQQVLGQGPQFIFQYYEKEERGRGNFPDRFSARQFPNYSSELNVNALLLGDSALYLCASSLGDYGYTFGSGTRLTVV.

The genes are TRBV25-1 and TRBJ2-7; tentative D call: TRBD2 (6 bases). This CDR3 is 12 amino acids long. Trimming pared 6 bases from V and 2 bases from J, leaving 8 bases between. The germline CDR1 and CDR2 sequences are MGHDK and SYGVNS. The CDR3 region is CASRAGTYEQYF. The CDR3 region has the DNA TGTGCCAGCAGAGCGGGCACCTACGAGCAGTACTTC.

The gene calls are TRBV11-2 and TRBJ2-2, with D perhaps TRBD2 (5 bases). This CDR3 has 14 residues. Trimming removed 0 bases at V and 5 bases at J, with 7 bases between. Germline V CDR1 and CDR2: SGHAT, FQNNGV. The chain's CDR3 is CASSLEPGTGELFF. The DNA of the CDR3 is TGTGCCAGCAGCTTAGAGCCGGGGACCGGGGAGCTGTTTTTT.

V gene TRBV19 combines with J gene TRBJ2-3; possibly TRBD2 for D (5 bases). V was clipped by 2 bases and J by 3 bases, with 9 bases between them. This CDR3 has 14 residues. Germline CDR1 reads LNHDA; CDR2 reads SQIVND (reference sequence). The CDR3 spells CASSINEGTDTQYF. CDR3 nucleotide sequence: TGTGCCAGTAGTATAAACGAGGGAACAGATACGCAGTATTTT.

The V call is TRBV6-5, the J call TRBJ1-1; TRBD1 might be the D (6 bases). CDR1 is MNHEY and CDR2 is SVGAGI in the germline V gene. This CDR3 is built from 12 residues. The V gene lost 9 bases and the J gene lost 6 bases, with 14 bases spanning the gap. The CDR3 spells CASNTGYAEAFF. The CDR3 nucleotides are TGTGCCAGTAACACAGGGTACGCTGAAGCTTTCTTT.

This clone has more than one count but fewer than ten. The chain joins TRBV5-1 to TRBJ2-5; D is undetermined. Trimming stripped 3 bases from V and 3 bases from J, with 9 bases between. Germline V gene sequence: CDR1 SGHRS, CDR2 YFSETQ. The CDR3 contains 13 residues. CDR3 region: CASSSWLEETQYF. The CDR3 DNA is TGCGCCAGCAGCTCGTGGCTAGAAGAGACCCAGTACTTC.

This sequence joins TRBV16 and TRBJ2-7, with 8 bases that match TRBD1. In germline, CDR1 is KGHSY, CDR2 FQNENV. Trimming took 5 bases from V and 3 from J; bases not matched to a gene: 9. This CDR3 contains 15 residues. The CDR3 bases are TGTGCCAGCAGCACGGGCCAGGGGGCTAGCTACGAGCAGTACTTC. Translation gives CASSTGQGASYEQYF. The full variable domain, with the rest looked up from reference TRBV16 and TRBJ2-7, is GEEVAQTPKHLVRGEGQKAKLYCAPIKGHSYVFWYQQVLKNEFKFLISFQNENVFDETGMPKERFSAKCLPNSPCSLEIQATKLEDSAVYFCASSTGQGASYEQYFGPGTRLTVT.

The chain carries TRBV9 and TRBJ2-7; 7 bases map to TRBD2. V was clipped by 0 bases and J by 3 bases; unmatched bases: 3. The CDR3 contains 14 residues. CDR1 is SGDLS and CDR2 is YYNGEE in the germline V gene. CDR3 DNA: TGTGCCAGCAGCGTAGCGGAGCGGGACTACGAGCAGTACTTC. Protein sequence: CASSVAERDYEQYF. Together with reference TRBV9 and TRBJ2-7, the CDR3 gives the full variable domain: DSGVTQTPKHLITATGQRVTLRCSPRSGDLSVYWYQQSLDQGLQFLIQYYNGEERAKGNILERFSAQQFPDLHSELNLSSLELGDSALYFCASSVAERDYEQYFGPGTRLTVT.

The chain joins TRBV2 to TRBJ2-3; TRBD2 is a possible D gene (5 bases). CDR3 length equals 13 residues. The germline V gene has CDR1 SNHLY and CDR2 FYNNEI. V was shortened by 10 bases and J by 0 bases, with 11 bases between the two germline ends. CDR3 amino acids: CAITAGSTDTQYF. DNA of the CDR3: TGTGCCATCACGGCGGGTAGCACAGATACGCAGTATTTT.

The rearrangement uses TRBV7-2 and TRBJ1-3; weak D call: TRBD1 (6 bases). From germline, CDR1 is SGHTA and CDR2 FQGNSA. The V end was cut by 5 bases, the J end by 0 bases, with 14 bases between. This CDR3 region has 16 residues. CDR3 coding DNA: TGTGCCAGCAGCCTACAGGGCAGGGGCTCTGGAAACACCATATATTTT. It encodes CASSLQGRGSGNTIYF.

The chain combines TRBV3-1 (or the pseudogene TRBV3-2) with TRBJ2-2; TRBD1 matches at 7 bases. V was pared by 8 bases and J by 2 bases, with 8 bases of the junction left unmatched. This CDR3 has 15 residues. The germline V gene encodes CDR1 LGHDT and CDR2 YNNKEL (reference sequence). This CDR3 reads CASRDSRSNTGELFF. The CDR3 DNA sequence: TGTGCCAGCCGGGACAGCCGAAGTAACACCGGGGAGCTGTTTTTT.

The V call is TRBV18, the J call TRBJ1-6; the D is unclear. The CDR3 runs 13 residues. V dropped 4 bases and J dropped 8 bases, with 9 bases sitting between them. CDR1 and CDR2 (germline): KGHSH, LQKENI. CDR3 sequence reads: CASSRRDDSPLHF. The CDR3 DNA is TGTGCCAGCTCACGGAGGGATGATTCACCCCTCCACTTT.

The chain employs TRBV27 and TRBJ2-7; 10 positions agree with TRBD2. With 2 bases clipped from V and 5 bases from J, the junction kept 9 bases outside the gene matches. Germline V CDR1 and CDR2: MNHEY, SMNVEV (reference sequence). The CDR3 loop spans 16 amino acids. CDR3 DNA: TGTGCCAGCAGTTTAACCGGACTAGCGGCTTGGGACGAGCAGTACTTC. Protein sequence: CASSLTGLAAWDEQYF.

The genes are TRBV12-3 or TRBV12-4 and TRBJ1-2; a possible D gene is TRBD1 (6 bases). V gave up 5 bases and J gave up 5 bases, with 9 bases separating them. The CDR3 runs 12 residues. CDR3 residues: CASSPQGYGYTF. CDR3 coding DNA: TGTGCCAGCAGTCCTCAGGGGTATGGCTACACCTTC.

The chain uses TRBV18 and TRBJ1-4; 8 bases line up with TRBD1. Germline values: CDR1 KGHSH, CDR2 LQKENI. CDR3 length equals 15 residues. V shed 2 bases, J shed 7 bases, and the junction held 6 bases outside the gene matches. The CDR3 bases are TGTGCCAGCTCACCAAAGGGACAGGTCGGTGAAAAACTGTTTTTT. It is translated as CASSPKGQVGEKLFF.

The chain has TRBV18 and TRBJ1-4, with D perhaps matching TRBD1 (5 bases). Per the germline V gene, CDR1 is KGHSH and CDR2 is LQKENI. There are 13 residues in the CDR3. Trimming left V 6 bases short and J 6 bases short, with 11 bases between. The CDR3 region has the DNA TGTGCCAGCTCGGCAGGGAGGGATGAAAAACTGTTTTTT. It specifies CASSAGRDEKLFF.

The V and J genes are TRBV5-1 and TRBJ2-1; 11 positions match TRBD2. This CDR3 has 16 residues. Germline V gene data show CDR1 as SGHRS and CDR2 as YFSETQ. J gave up 7 bases and V 4 bases, and 10 bases lay outside the gene matches. The CDR3 spells CASSGQGLAGTNEQFF. The CDR3, as DNA: TGCGCCAGCAGCGGGCAAGGACTAGCGGGCACTAATGAGCAGTTCTTC.

The J gene is TRBJ1-5, the V gene TRBV20-1, with TRBD1 identical over 8 bases. The germline V gene has CDR1 DFQATT and CDR2 SNEGSKA (reference sequence). Unmatched junction bases numbered 16, after V lost 3 bases and J lost 0 bases. CDR3 length equals 19 residues. Here the CDR3 reads CSASRARQGAHISNQPQHF. The CDR3 region has the DNA TGCAGTGCTAGTAGGGCCCGGCAGGGGGCTCACATTAGCAATCAGCCCCAGCATTTT.

The chain joins TRBV10-3 to TRBJ2-1; 7 bases are a match to TRBD2. This CDR3 comprises 13 residues. With 7 bases clipped from V and 6 bases from J, the junction kept 6 bases outside the gene matches. Per the germline V gene, CDR1 is ENHRY and CDR2 is SYGVKD. In DNA form, the CDR3 reads TGTGCCATCACTCCCCCGGGGGGCAATGAGCAGTTCTTC. Its protein product is CAITPPGGNEQFF.

CDR3 DNA sequence: TGTGCCAGCAGCGTAGAGAGCGGGAATCCCCTCAATGAGCAGTTCTTC. Translating it yields CASSVESGNPLNEQFF. The rearrangement links TRBV9 to TRBJ2-1; TRBD2 matches at 7 bases. V shed 0 bases, J shed 6 bases, and the junction held 9 bases outside the gene matches. The germline CDR1 and CDR2 sequences are SGDLS and YYNGEE. The CDR3 has 16 residues.

This sequence joins TRBV4-2 and TRBJ2-7, with D possibly matching TRBD2 (5 bases). The CDR3 is 15 residues long. Trimming pared 0 bases from V and 7 bases from J, leaving 16 bases between. Per germline, CDR1 LGHNA and CDR2 YNFKEQ. The CDR3 region is CASSQEGGGRREQYF. The CDR3 coding sequence is TGTGCCAGCAGCCAAGAAGGCGGAGGCCGGAGAGAGCAGTACTTC.

J is TRBJ1-1 and V is TRBV27, with D unclear. Germline V gene sequence: CDR1 MNHEY, CDR2 SMNVEV (reference sequence). The CDR3 length is 14 residues. V was cut by 6 bases and J by 1 base, with 12 bases left in between. DNA of the CDR3: TGTGCCAGCAGCCCGGATCGAGGGAACACTGAAGCTTTCTTT. It specifies CASSPDRGNTEAFF.

The gene calls are TRBV6-1 and TRBJ1-5, with 7 bases aligning to TRBD1. CDR1 is MNHNS, CDR2 SASEGT, per germline. Trimming at V came to 3 bases and at J to 5 bases, leaving 1 base not matched to a gene. The CDR3 has 13 residues. Written as DNA, the CDR3 is TGTGCCAGCAGTGATGACAGGGATCAGCCCCAGCATTTT. It specifies CASSDDRDQPQHF.

This rearrangement joins TRBV9 to TRBJ2-1; the match to TRBD2 covers 11 bases. The CDR3 is 15 residues long. Germline values: CDR1 SGDLS, CDR2 YYNGEE. V lost 0 bases to trimming and J lost 8 bases; unmatched junction nucleotides: 4. For the CDR3, the DNA is TGTGCCAGCAGCGTAGGGGGACTAGCGGTGGATGAGCAGTTCTTC. As protein: CASSVGGLAVDEQFF.

The V call is TRBV6-5, the J call TRBJ1-3, with D perhaps matching TRBD1 (5 bases). Per germline, CDR1 MNHEY and CDR2 SVGAGI. V was shortened by 1 base and J by 0 bases, with 10 bases between the two germline ends. The CDR3 consists of 16 residues. This CDR3 reads CASSYYRLSSGNTIYF. CDR3 nucleotide sequence: TGTGCCAGCAGTTACTACAGGTTGAGCTCTGGAAACACCATATATTTT.

The chain has TRBV9 and TRBJ1-2; the match to TRBD1 covers 7 bases. This CDR3 has 16 residues. Germline V CDR1 and CDR2: SGDLS, YYNGEE. The V segment lost 0 bases and the J segment 1 base; nucleotides outside the gene matches: 6. The CDR3 DNA sequence: TGTGCCAGCAGCGTAGTTCCCAGGGGGAGTAACTATGGCTACACCTTC. Its protein is CASSVVPRGSNYGYTF. The full variable domain, with the rest looked up from reference TRBV9 and TRBJ1-2, is DSGVTQTPKHLITATGQRVTLRCSPRSGDLSVYWYQQSLDQGLQFLIQYYNGEERAKGNILERFSAQQFPDLHSELNLSSLELGDSALYFCASSVVPRGSNYGYTFGSGTRLTVV.

The chain carries TRBV28 and TRBJ2-1, with TRBD2 identical over 7 bases. The V gene's germline CDR1 is MDHEN and CDR2 SYDVKM. The CDR3 length is 15 residues. The V segment lost 7 bases and the J segment 3 bases; nucleotides outside the gene matches: 9. CDR3 in DNA: TGTGCCAGCACAGGGCGGGAGCTCCTCTACAATGAGCAGTTCTTC. It encodes CASTGRELLYNEQFF.

The chain couples TRBV29-1 to TRBJ2-1; TRBD2 agrees at 11 bases. Trimming cost V 7 bases and J 2 bases; bases outside gene matches: 13. CDR3 length equals 17 residues. Per the germline V gene, CDR1 is SQVTM and CDR2 is ANQGSEA. The CDR3 reads CSAPVGTSGRTYNEQFF. CDR3 nucleotides: TGCAGCGCCCCTGTTGGCACTAGCGGGAGAACCTACAATGAGCAGTTCTTC.

The V gene is TRBV29-1, the J gene TRBJ2-5, with TRBD2 matching over 8 bases. CDR1 and CDR2 (germline): SQVTM, ANQGSEA. J gave up 1 base and V 7 bases, and 5 bases lay outside the gene matches. The CDR3 has 13 residues. The CDR3, as DNA: TGCAGCGGGCAGCGGGAGCCCCAAGAGACCCAGTACTTC. Protein: CSGQREPQETQYF.

The rearrangement uses TRBV10-3 and TRBJ2-7; possible D gene TRBD2, 5 bases. V was cut by 11 bases and J by 2 bases, with 16 bases left in between. The germline gives CDR1 ENHRY, CDR2 SYGVKD. This CDR3 comprises 13 residues. The CDR3 coding sequence is TGTGCCGCGAGGGTTGAGGGAACCTACGAGCAGTACTTC. It specifies CAARVEGTYEQYF.